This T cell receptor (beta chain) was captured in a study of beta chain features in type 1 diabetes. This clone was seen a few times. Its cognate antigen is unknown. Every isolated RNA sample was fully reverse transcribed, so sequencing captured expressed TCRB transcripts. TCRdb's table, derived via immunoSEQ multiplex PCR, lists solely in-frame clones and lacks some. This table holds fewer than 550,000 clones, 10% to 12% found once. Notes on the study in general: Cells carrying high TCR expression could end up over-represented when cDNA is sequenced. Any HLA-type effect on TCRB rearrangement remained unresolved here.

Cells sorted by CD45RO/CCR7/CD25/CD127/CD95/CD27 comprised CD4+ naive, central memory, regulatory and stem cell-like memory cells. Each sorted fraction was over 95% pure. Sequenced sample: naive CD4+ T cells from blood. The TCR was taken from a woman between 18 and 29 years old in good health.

DNA of the CDR3: TGTGCCAGCAATTCAGGGGGCGTGGGGAAACTGTTTTTT. Residues: CASNSGGVGKLFF. The chain combines TRBV7-2 with TRBJ1-4; TRBD1 aligns across 8 bases. J gave up 11 bases and V 7 bases, and 9 bases lay outside the gene matches. Germline V CDR1 and CDR2: SGHTA, FQGNSA. This CDR3 contains 13 residues.